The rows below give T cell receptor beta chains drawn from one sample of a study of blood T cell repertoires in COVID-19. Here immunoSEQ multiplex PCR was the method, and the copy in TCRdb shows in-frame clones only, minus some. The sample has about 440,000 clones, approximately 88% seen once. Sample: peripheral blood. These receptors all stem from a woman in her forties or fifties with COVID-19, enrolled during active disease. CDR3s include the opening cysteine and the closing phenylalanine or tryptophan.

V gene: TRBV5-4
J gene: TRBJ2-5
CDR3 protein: CASSLGDYQETQYF

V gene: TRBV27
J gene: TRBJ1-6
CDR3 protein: CASSQQGSPLHF

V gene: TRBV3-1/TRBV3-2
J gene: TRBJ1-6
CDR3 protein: CASSQNTGGGTPLHF

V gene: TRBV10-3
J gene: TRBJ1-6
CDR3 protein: CAISESTGALLTLHF

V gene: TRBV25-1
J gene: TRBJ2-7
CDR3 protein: CASSEVGEYEQYF

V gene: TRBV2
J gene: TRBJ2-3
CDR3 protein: CASALDRSTDTQYF

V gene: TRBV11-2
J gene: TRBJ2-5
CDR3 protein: CASSLEGQRIETQYF

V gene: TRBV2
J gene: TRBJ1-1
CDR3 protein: CASSPQRGTVPEAFF

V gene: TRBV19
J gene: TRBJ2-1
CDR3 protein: CASSTQPGGWGSYNEQFF

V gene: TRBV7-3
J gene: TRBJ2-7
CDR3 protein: CASSFSRGTGGVYEQYF

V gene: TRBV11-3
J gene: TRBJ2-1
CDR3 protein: CASSYTGTNNEQFF

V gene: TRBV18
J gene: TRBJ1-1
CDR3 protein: CASSQNSGTVKTEAFF

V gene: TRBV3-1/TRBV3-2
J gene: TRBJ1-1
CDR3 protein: CASSQDLGTEAFF

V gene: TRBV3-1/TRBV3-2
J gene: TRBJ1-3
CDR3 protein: CASSQAGQGRGNTIYF

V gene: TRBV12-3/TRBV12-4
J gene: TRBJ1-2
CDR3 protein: CASSFFSNYGYTF

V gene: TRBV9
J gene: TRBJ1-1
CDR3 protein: CASSLKQGATEAFF

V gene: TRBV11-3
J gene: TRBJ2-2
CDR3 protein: CASSPRDTGELFF

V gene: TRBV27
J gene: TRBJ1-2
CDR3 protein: CASSSHREGNYGYTF

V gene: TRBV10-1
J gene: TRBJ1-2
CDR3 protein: CASKTIAVGYTF

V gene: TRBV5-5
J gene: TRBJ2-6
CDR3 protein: CASSLSHPSSGANVLTF

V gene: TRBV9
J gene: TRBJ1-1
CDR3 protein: CASSPHLAENTEAFF

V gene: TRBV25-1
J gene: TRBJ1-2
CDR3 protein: CASSESGYGYTF

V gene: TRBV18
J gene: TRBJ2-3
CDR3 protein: CASSPWTSGGVTDTQYF

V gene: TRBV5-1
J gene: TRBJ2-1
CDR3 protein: CASSLETLYNEQFF

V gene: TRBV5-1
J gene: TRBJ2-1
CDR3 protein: CASRAGVEVDEQFF

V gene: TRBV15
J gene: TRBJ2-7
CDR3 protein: CATSSFQGAYEQYF

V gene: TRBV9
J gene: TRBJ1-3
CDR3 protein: CASSAGQGLTNTIYF

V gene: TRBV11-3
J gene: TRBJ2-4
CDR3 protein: CASSLGQVSEDIQYF

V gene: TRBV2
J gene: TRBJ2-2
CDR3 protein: CASSVGGIGELFF

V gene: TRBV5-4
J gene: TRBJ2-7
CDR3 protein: CASSSREGRYEQYF

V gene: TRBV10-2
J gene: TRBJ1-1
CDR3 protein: CASSEGGTEAFF

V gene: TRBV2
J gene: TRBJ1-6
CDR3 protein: CASRDSVKVSPLHF

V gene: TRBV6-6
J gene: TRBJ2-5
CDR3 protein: CASNNQGLGETQYF

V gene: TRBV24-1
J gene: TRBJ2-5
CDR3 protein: CATSGPEETQYF

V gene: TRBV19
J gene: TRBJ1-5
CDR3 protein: CASSIQAGGWQPQHF

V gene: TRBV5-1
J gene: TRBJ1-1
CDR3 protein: CASSIGTANTEAFF

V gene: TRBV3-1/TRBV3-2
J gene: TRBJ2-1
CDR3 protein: CASSPRERGSSYNEQFF

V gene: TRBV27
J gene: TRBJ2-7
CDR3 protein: CASSSVQRRQQYF

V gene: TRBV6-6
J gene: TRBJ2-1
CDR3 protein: CASSSDRGVYNEQFF

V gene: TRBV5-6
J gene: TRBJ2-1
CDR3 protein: CASSFPTGGSSYNEQFF

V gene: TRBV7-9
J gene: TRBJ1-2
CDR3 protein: CASSPGAGAPFEGYTF

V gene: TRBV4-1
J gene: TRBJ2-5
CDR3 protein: CASSQGDAGAYF

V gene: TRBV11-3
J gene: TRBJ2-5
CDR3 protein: CASSLGGPAGTSETQYF

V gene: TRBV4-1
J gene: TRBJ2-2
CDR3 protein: CASSPFWRYTGELFF

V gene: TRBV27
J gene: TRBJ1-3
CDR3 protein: CASSRTLRGSGNTIYF

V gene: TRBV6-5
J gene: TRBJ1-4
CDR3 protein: CASSRGFLANEKLFF

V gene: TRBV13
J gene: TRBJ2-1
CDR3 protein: CASSSPRGSYNEQFF

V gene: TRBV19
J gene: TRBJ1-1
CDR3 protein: CASRTGSYTEAFF

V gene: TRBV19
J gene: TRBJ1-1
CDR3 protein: CASRGAGTEAFF

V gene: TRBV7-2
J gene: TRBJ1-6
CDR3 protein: CASRRPGNSPLHF

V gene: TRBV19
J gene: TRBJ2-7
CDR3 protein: CASSSGLHYEQYF

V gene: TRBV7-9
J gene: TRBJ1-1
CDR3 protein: CASSLSGQLNTEAFF